This TCR beta chain derives from a study of shared T cell receptors in the human thymus. This clone has only a few counts. Germline lookup yields CDR1 SGDLS and CDR2 YYNGEE. The CDR3 contains 17 residues. The J segment lost 2 bases and the V segment lost 0 bases, leaving 7 bases of the junction unmatched. Profiling relied on immunoSEQ multiplex PCR, and the TCRdb table lists in-frame clones only, not all of them. This sample has 540,000 or so clones, with approximately 80% found just once. A further study also used this sample, focusing on human thymus T cells. That paper adds: Obtained as resections during corrective heart surgery, the thymus tissue was then studied. Related research described thymic repertoires that were highly overlapping among unrelated individuals.

The chain combines TRBV9 with TRBJ2-3, with TRBD2 matching over 9 bases. The sequence came from a boy under three years old with a congenital heart defect. Source material: thymocytes. CDR3 amino acids: CASSVGSSGDNTDTQYF. CDR3 DNA: TGTGCCAGCAGCGTAGGGTCTAGCGGGGACAACACAGATACGCAGTATTTT.